Following are 6 T cell receptor beta chains from one sample sequenced in a study of human T cells and chemical hapten exposure. TCRdb reanalysed the RACE reads using MiXCR and keeps one entry per CDR3 protein. The repertoire holds roughly 150,000 distinct CDR3 sequences, with 10% to 15% as singletons. Described time point: patch test 2, 6 weeks after DPC sensitization. This sample's treatment: therapeutic diphenylcyclopropenone sensitization with weekly scalp DPC. The sample in question was whole blood, obtained in connection with sensitization to the hapten diphenylcyclopropenone (DPC). These receptors all come from a woman in her forties or fifties with alopecia areata. Some clones in this sample may be carry-over from other donors' samples.

This chain connects TRBV5-1 to TRBJ2-7; maybe TRBD2 (6 bases). V was pared by 5 bases and J by 3 bases, with 9 bases between. The CDR3 is made up of 12 amino acids. Germline-derived CDR1 and CDR2 are SGHRS and YFSETQ. CDR3 sequence reads: CASSGTVYEQYF. The CDR3, as DNA: TGCGCCAGCAGTGGGACTGTCTACGAGCAGTACTTC.

This chain uses TRBV5-1 with TRBJ2-1; D not resolved. CDR1 and CDR2 (germline): SGHRS, YFSETQ. The V end was cut by 3 bases, the J end by 0 bases, with 10 bases between. The CDR3 sequence is 15 residues long. This CDR3 reads CASSSGLSSYNEQFF. For the CDR3, the DNA is TGCGCCAGCAGCTCCGGATTGAGCTCCTACAATGAGCAGTTCTTC.

This clonotype occurred many times. This rearrangement joins TRBV28 to TRBJ2-7; TRBD2 aligns across 9 bases. The CDR3 contains 17 residues. Unmatched junction bases numbered 20, after V lost 7 bases and J lost 7 bases. CDR1 is MDHEN, CDR2 SYDVKM, per germline. CDR3 DNA sequence: TGTGCCAGCATTCTAGCGGGACCCCCCCTCGAGGGTAAAGAGCAGTACTTC. Translation gives CASILAGPPLEGKEQYF. Full variable domain (rest looked up from reference TRBV28 and TRBJ2-7): DVKVTQSSRYLVKRTGEKVFLECVQDMDHENMFWYRQDPGLGLRLIYFSYDVKMKEKGDIPEGYSVSREKKERFSLILESASTNQTSMYLCASILAGPPLEGKEQYFGPGTRLTVT.

This clonotype was counted ten times or more. The chain carries TRBV19 and TRBJ1-5; 7 bases agree with TRBD1. Unmatched junction bases numbered 6, after V lost 5 bases and J lost 2 bases. Germline V lookup: CDR1 LNHDA, CDR2 SQIVND (reference sequence). The length of the CDR3 is 15 residues. The CDR3 coding sequence is TGTGCCAGTAGTGGGGCAGGGGGGCGCAATCAGCCCCAGCATTTT. Its translation is CASSGAGGRNQPQHF.

The CDR3 DNA reads TGTGCCAGTCGGGGGCTACAGGACGAGCAGTACTTC. It codes for CASRGLQDEQYF. V is TRBV18 and J is TRBJ2-7; D assignment may be TRBD1 or TRBD2 (6 bases each). V lost 9 bases and J 5 bases, leaving 14 bases between the germline ends. CDR1 KGHSH and CDR2 LQKENI come from the germline V gene. The CDR3 has 12 amino acids.

The sample holds many counts of this clonotype. This sequence joins TRBV9 and TRBJ2-4; either TRBD1 or TRBD2 may supply D (5 bases each). V lost 0 bases, J lost 6 bases, and 7 bases lay in between. This CDR3 has 13 residues. From germline, CDR1 is SGDLS and CDR2 YYNGEE. The CDR3 DNA reads as TGTGCCAGCAGCGTAGCGGGGACAAACATTCAGTACTTC. Its protein product is CASSVAGTNIQYF.